A single sample gave rise to the 15 T cell receptor beta chains below, sequenced in a study of T-cell memory formation after mild COVID-19. In TCRdb, the 5' RACE reads were re-called with MiXCR into one record per CDR3 protein. The top ten clones hold roughly 4% of a sample with about 180,000 distinct CDR3 sequences, less than 20% of them seen once. The source material was PBMCs or a T cell subset sorted from them (not recorded which). The receptors come from a man younger than 35 who had mild COVID-19 (a few samples of this study predate the infection). Cell type and time point are not known.

V gene TRBV7-9 combines with J gene TRBJ1-2, with 9 positions matching TRBD1. Germline V gene lookup returns CDR1 SEHNR and CDR2 FQNEAQ (reference sequence). Trimming removed 2 bases from V and 8 bases from J; junction bases left unmatched: 9. This CDR3 is 15 amino acids long. The CDR3 DNA sequence: TGTGCCAGCAGCTTAAGTACAGGGGGCGCAAGGGGCTACACCTTC. Translating it yields CASSLSTGGARGYTF.

The chain links TRBV18 to TRBJ1-1, with no clear D. The CDR3 length is 12 residues. V was trimmed by 8 bases and J by 1 base, leaving 8 bases between them. CDR1 and CDR2 (germline): KGHSH, LQKENI. The chain's CDR3 is CASSIQNTEAFF. Written as DNA, the CDR3 is TGTGCCAGCAGCATACAGAACACTGAAGCTTTCTTT.

This chain joins TRBV20-1 and TRBJ2-3; 9 bases map to TRBD2. The CDR3 extends over 16 amino acids. V shed 0 bases, J shed 3 bases, and the junction held 7 bases outside the gene matches. The germline V gene encodes CDR1 DFQATT and CDR2 SNEGSKA (reference sequence). CDR3 region: CSAREPSGGLTDTQYF. DNA of the CDR3: TGCAGTGCTAGAGAGCCGAGCGGGGGGTTGACAGATACGCAGTATTTT.

In its sample, this clonotype was seen many times. CDR3 loop: CASSPPGQPRMAEAFF. CDR3 nucleotides: TGTGCCAGCAGCCCCCCCGGACAGCCCAGGATGGCTGAAGCTTTCTTT. This chain joins TRBV7-9 and TRBJ1-1; a possible D gene is TRBD1 (6 bases). Trimming shortened V by 5 bases and J by 6 bases, and 22 bases separated the two germline ends. This CDR3 is 16 amino acids long. The V gene's germline CDR1 is SEHNR and CDR2 FQNEAQ (reference sequence).

The V and J genes are TRBV5-5 and TRBJ2-7; D is uncertain. Looked up from germline, CDR1 is SGHKS and CDR2 is YYEKEE (reference sequence). This CDR3 has 14 residues. Trimming pared 0 bases from V and 2 bases from J, leaving 9 bases between. CDR3 in DNA: TGTGCCAGCAGCTTGGGGGCGTCAGCCTACGAGCAGTACTTC. It codes for CASSLGASAYEQYF.

The chain combines TRBV4-3 with TRBJ1-5; no firm D call. CDR1 is LGHNA and CDR2 is YSLEER in the germline V gene. The CDR3 contains 15 residues. Trimming pared 1 base from V and 5 bases from J, leaving 12 bases between. CDR3 DNA sequence: TGCGCCAGCAGCCAAGGGTTCACACGGGATCAGCCCCAGCATTTT. Amino acids: CASSQGFTRDQPQHF.

The chain is built from TRBV5-1 and TRBJ2-5, with a weak D call TRBD2 (6 bases). Looked up from germline, CDR1 is SGHRS and CDR2 is YFSETQ. CDR3 length: 14 amino acids. V lost 6 bases to trimming and J lost 4 bases, with 16 bases between them. In DNA form, the CDR3 reads TGCGCCAGCACCGGCGGGGCGGCGACAGAGACCCAGTACTTC. This translates into CASTGGAATETQYF. Looking up the rest from reference TRBV5-1 and TRBJ2-5 gives the full variable domain: KAGVTQTPRYLIKTRGQQVTLSCSPISGHRSVSWYQQTPGQGLQFLFEYFSETQRNKGNFPGRFSGRQFSNSRSEMNVSTLELGDSALYLCASTGGAATETQYFGPGTRLLVL.

This CDR3 reads CASSALGRGTNTGELFF. CDR3 bases: TGTGCCAGCAGCGCACTTGGCAGGGGCACGAACACCGGGGAGCTGTTTTTT. This rearrangement joins TRBV7-9 to TRBJ2-2; TRBD1 might be the D (6 bases). The CDR3 sequence is 17 residues long. V was cut by 5 bases and J by 0 bases, with 16 bases left in between. Germline loops: CDR1 SEHNR, CDR2 FQNEAQ (reference sequence).

The rearrangement links TRBV7-3 to TRBJ2-2, with unresolved D. V was cut by 5 bases and J by 9 bases, with 13 bases left in between. CDR1 and CDR2 from the germline V gene are SGHTA and FQGTGA. The CDR3 loop spans 13 amino acids. The CDR3 nucleotides read TGTGCCAGCAGCCCTGCCGTCGGTTGGGAGCTGTTTTTT. Its protein is CASSPAVGWELFF.

This clonotype was picked up a small number of times. The V and J genes are TRBV4-2 and TRBJ2-3; D may match TRBD1 or TRBD2 (6 bases each). The germline V gene has CDR1 LGHNA and CDR2 YNFKEQ. The CDR3 spans 16 residues. Trimming removed 4 bases at V and 1 base at J, with 15 bases between. The CDR3 DNA sequence: TGTGCCAGCAGCCCGGGAGTGACAGGCCGCACAGATACGCAGTATTTT. It translates to CASSPGVTGRTDTQYF.

This clonotype was counted between two and nine times. CDR3 in DNA: TGCGCCAGCAGCCCAACAGGGACGAACACTGAAGCTTTCTTT. Translated: CASSPTGTNTEAFF. The chain carries TRBV5-1 and TRBJ1-1; the D gene is possibly TRBD1 (6 bases). CDR3 length equals 14 residues. The germline CDR1 and CDR2 sequences are SGHRS and YFSETQ. With 4 bases removed from V and 1 base from J, the gap between germline ends came to 11 bases.

The chain uses TRBV5-1 and TRBJ2-3, with D possibly being TRBD2 (6 bases). V lost 4 bases, J lost 2 bases, and 17 bases lay in between. From germline, CDR1 is SGHRS and CDR2 YFSETQ. This CDR3 contains 16 residues. CDR3 DNA: TGCGCCAGCAGCCCCGGGATAGCGGCCTCCACAGATACGCAGTATTTT. Protein product: CASSPGIAASTDTQYF.

The V and J genes are TRBV6-1 and TRBJ2-7; 10 bases agree with TRBD2. Losses at the gene ends were 6 bases for V and 0 bases for J; bases not matched to a gene: 5. CDR3 length equals 15 residues. CDR1 and CDR2 from the germline V gene are MNHNS and SASEGT. CDR3 region: CASSALAGASYEQYF. The DNA for the CDR3 is TGTGCCAGCAGCGCTCTAGCGGGGGCCTCCTACGAGCAGTACTTC.

The V gene is TRBV4-2, the J gene TRBJ1-1; 8 bases align to TRBD1. The CDR3 sequence is 13 residues long. The V gene end was trimmed by 3 bases and the J gene end by 7 bases; junction bases not matched to a gene: 4. CDR1 and CDR2 (germline): LGHNA, YNFKEQ. The CDR3 DNA is TGTGCCAGCAGCCAGGACAGGGCCAGTGAAGCTTTCTTT. Amino acids: CASSQDRASEAFF.

This clonotype has just a few counts. This chain joins TRBV11-2 and TRBJ2-7, with unresolved D. Germline V gene sequence: CDR1 SGHAT, CDR2 FQNNGV. Trimming took 6 bases from V and 0 from J, leaving 18 bases between them. The CDR3 has 16 amino acids. CDR3 bases: TGTGCCAGCAGTCGAAACCGAAACGCCATCTCCTACGAGCAGTACGTC. It yields the protein CASSRNRNAISYEQYV.